This TCR beta chain appears in the sequencing data of a study of shared clonotypes between healthy human individuals. Looking at the study overall: Donor ages ranged 18 to 49 years: a couple of women, a few men.

Losses at the gene ends were 6 bases for V and 4 bases for J; bases not matched to a gene: 3. The germline V gene has CDR1 MDHEN and CDR2 SYDVKM. The CDR3 consists of 14 residues. Produced via immunoSEQ multiplex PCR; TCRdb's table is partial and in-frame only. Among over 850,000 clones, approximately 78% were seen once, and the ten largest hold 0.6% to 0.7%. The rearrangement joins TRBV28 to TRBJ2-3; 11 bases fit TRBD2. Sample: memory CD4+ T cells from PBMCs. Documented subset: CD45RA-negative fraction. The TCR originated in a man between 18 and 29 years old in good health. Some clones in this sample may be carry-over from other donors' samples. The CDR3 nucleotides read TGTGCCAGCAGCTTAGCGGGAGGGTCAGATACGCAGTATTTT. Protein product: CASSLAGGSDTQYF.